This entry features one TCR beta chain sequence. The data were obtained in a study of blood T cell repertoires in COVID-19. Method: immunoSEQ multiplex PCR; TCRdb's copy keeps in-frame clones and lacks some. The sample includes 6,000 to 7,000 clones, roughly 85% of them seen just once. The sequence was collected from a human donor with active COVID-19. The donor label of this sample is uncertain. The sample was peripheral blood.

CDR3 sequence (DNA): TGTGCCAGCAGCAGAAACAGGGGAGGTGAGCAGTTCTTC. Residues: CASSRNRGGEQFF. The chain is built from TRBV5-6 and TRBJ2-1, with D possibly being TRBD1 (7 bases). From germline, CDR1 is SGHDT and CDR2 YYEEEE. The V end lost 4 bases, the J end lost 9 bases, and 14 bases lay between the germline ends. The CDR3 totals 13 residues.